Presented here are 9 T cell receptor beta chains from one specimen sequenced in a study of metastatic and nonmetastatic thyroid tumors. All patients were untreated before thyroid surgery. TCRdb reassembled clones from the PCR reads with MiXCR. The sample holds around 30,000 clones, 15% to 20% seen once. The sequenced material came from blood. The source of these receptors is a female donor with papillary thyroid cancer or a benign thyroid nodule (not recorded which). Some clones in this sample may be carry-over from other donors' samples.

This clone occurred a few times. An end of the junction differs from the germline gene, which may be a read error. V and J are TRBV7-8 and TRBJ1-5; D gene uncertain. Germline V gives CDR1 SGHVS, CDR2 FQNEAQ. The CDR3 length is 12 residues. The CDR3 region is CASSLANQPQNF. The CDR3 DNA reads TGTGCCAGCAGCTTAGCGAATCAGCCGCAGAATTTT.

This clone showed up many times. A much larger clone lies one base from this, so it may be a read error. Different DNA sequences within this sample yield the same CDR3. The V gene is TRBV28, the J gene TRBJ2-5, with D perhaps matching TRBD2 (5 bases). Germline V gives CDR1 MDHEN, CDR2 SYDVKM. The CDR3 covers 13 residues. This chain's CDR3 is CASSLLATETLYF. The CDR3 region has the DNA TGTGCCAGCAGTTTACTAGCTACAGAGACCCTGTACTTC.

The table lists this clone with many counts. The CDR3 region is CSVEEGQGQETQYF. The CDR3 DNA follows: TGCAGCGTTGAAGAAGGACAGGGCCAAGAGACCCAGTACTTC. The rearrangement links TRBV29-1 to TRBJ2-5; TRBD1 aligns across 8 bases. The V gene's germline CDR1 is SQVTM and CDR2 ANQGSEA. CDR3 length: 14 residues. After removal of 0 bases from V and 1 base from J, the junction contained 1 base not matched to a gene.

This clone was seen repeatedly, ten times or more. The chain recombines TRBV5-1 with TRBJ1-1; 8 nucleotides align to TRBD1. The CDR3 runs to 18 residues. Trimming removed 0 bases from V and 3 bases from J; junction bases left unmatched: 13. The germline V gene has CDR1 SGHRS and CDR2 YFSETQ. For the CDR3, the DNA is TGCGCCAGCAGCTTGGAAACCAGGGGGCGGACTCTCTACACTGAAGCTTTCTTT. This encodes CASSLETRGRTLYTEAFF. The whole variable domain, remainder taken from reference TRBV5-1 and TRBJ1-1, is KAGVTQTPRYLIKTRGQQVTLSCSPISGHRSVSWYQQTPGQGLQFLFEYFSETQRNKGNFPGRFSGRQFSNSRSEMNVSTLELGDSALYLCASSLETRGRTLYTEAFFGQGTRLTVV.

The chain has TRBV6-1 and TRBJ2-7, with D unclear. CDR1 and CDR2 from the germline V gene are MNHNS and SASEGT. The CDR3 covers 12 residues. V gave up 8 bases and J gave up 5 bases, with 13 bases separating them. CDR3 DNA sequence: TGTGCCAGCGCAGAACCCGGGCACGAGCAGTACTTC. Its translation is CASAEPGHEQYF.

This clone was detected ten times or more. The chain combines TRBV10-3 with TRBJ1-3; D perhaps matches TRBD1 (5 bases). V lost 11 bases, J lost 3 bases, and 14 bases lay in between. This CDR3 region has 13 residues. Germline loops: CDR1 ENHRY, CDR2 SYGVKD. The CDR3 DNA reads TGTGCCCACCGGGGGAACCTTGGAAACACCATATATTTT. Amino acids: CAHRGNLGNTIYF.

This clone was recorded at least ten times. The CDR3 DNA reads TGTGCCAGCAGTCTCCCCGGGACACGGGTCGAAGCTTTCTTT. As protein: CASSLPGTRVEAFF. V gene TRBV6-1 combines with J gene TRBJ1-1; possible D gene TRBD1, 6 bases. Germline V CDR1 and CDR2: MNHNS, SASEGT. This CDR3 is 14 amino acids long. V was cut by 5 bases and J by 8 bases, with 18 bases left in between.

This clone has a handful of counts. This chain joins TRBV6-1 and TRBJ1-1, with 7 bases that match TRBD1. V dropped 6 bases and J dropped 0; count of bases not matched to a gene: 7. Germline V gene sequence: CDR1 MNHNS, CDR2 SASEGT. CDR3 length equals 15 residues. The CDR3 sequence is CASRSQGGMNTEAFF. The CDR3 DNA is TGTGCCAGCAGGAGTCAGGGGGGCATGAACACTGAAGCTTTCTTT.

This clone was detected only a few times. The junction shows a germline mismatch at one end, possibly a read error. V gene TRBV12-3 or TRBV12-4 combines with J gene TRBJ1-3; possible D gene TRBD1, 5 bases. The CDR3 runs to 14 residues. DNA of the CDR3: TGTGTCAGCATGAGGGCAGGGTCTGGAAACACCATATATTTT. Its translation is CVSMRAGSGNTIYF.